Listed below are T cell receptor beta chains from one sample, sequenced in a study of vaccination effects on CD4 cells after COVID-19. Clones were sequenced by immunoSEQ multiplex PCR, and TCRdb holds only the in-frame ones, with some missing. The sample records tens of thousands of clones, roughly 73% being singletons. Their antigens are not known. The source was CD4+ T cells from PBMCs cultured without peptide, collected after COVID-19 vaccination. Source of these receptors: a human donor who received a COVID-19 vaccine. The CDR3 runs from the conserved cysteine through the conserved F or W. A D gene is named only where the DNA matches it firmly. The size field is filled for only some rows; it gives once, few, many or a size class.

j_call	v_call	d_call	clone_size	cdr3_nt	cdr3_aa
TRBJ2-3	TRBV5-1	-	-	TGCGCCAGCAGCCTCAGGGGAGGTAGCACAGATACGCAGTATTTT	CASSLRGGSTDTQYF
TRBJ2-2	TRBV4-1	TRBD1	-	TGCGCCAGCAGCCAAGGTCGAGGGGGCCTGGAAACCGGGGAGCTGTTTTTT	CASSQGRGGLETGELFF
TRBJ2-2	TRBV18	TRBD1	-	TGTGCCAGCTCACCAGGGACAGGGAGCGGGGAGCTGTTTTTT	CASSPGTGSGELFF
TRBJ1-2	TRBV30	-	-	TGTGCCTGGAGGACAGTCGGCTATGGCTACACCTTC	CAWRTVGYGYTF
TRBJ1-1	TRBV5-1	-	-	TGCGCCAGCAGCTTGGGCTCTGGGAACACTGAAGCTTTCTTT	CASSLGSGNTEAFF
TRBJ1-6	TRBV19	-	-	TGTGCCAGTAGTAGTCTCAATTCACCCCTCCACTTT	CASSSLNSPLHF
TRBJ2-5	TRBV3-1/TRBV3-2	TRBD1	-	TGTGCCAGCAGCCAAGATCTTGCGACAGGGAGGACCCAGTACTTC	CASSQDLATGRTQYF
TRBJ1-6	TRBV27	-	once	TGTGCCAGCAGTTTACGACAGTTTTCACCCCTCCACTTT	CASSLRQFSPLHF
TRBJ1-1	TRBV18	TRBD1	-	TGTGCCAGCTCATCCCTGGACAGGGCGGTTGAAGCTTTCTTT	CASSSLDRAVEAFF
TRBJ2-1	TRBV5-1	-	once	TGCGCCAGCAGCTCCTCCGGGACCAGCTTCTACAATGAGCAGTTCTTC	CASSSSGTSFYNEQFF
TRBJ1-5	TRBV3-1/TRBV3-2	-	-	TGTGCCAGCGCCCGAGGTTTTAGCAATCAGCCCCAGCATTTT	CASARGFSNQPQHF
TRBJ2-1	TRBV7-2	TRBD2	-	TGTGCCAGCAGCTTAGCAACGGGACTATACTCCTACAATGAGCAGTTCTTC	CASSLATGLYSYNEQFF
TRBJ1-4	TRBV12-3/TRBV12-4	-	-	TGTGCCAGCAGTTTTGACGGGTATGAAAAACTGTTTTTT	CASSFDGYEKLFF
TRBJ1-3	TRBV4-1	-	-	TGCGCCAGCAGCCAAGGTCCCGTCCCCCCTTACAACACCATATATTTT	CASSQGPVPPYNTIYF
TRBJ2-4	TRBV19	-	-	TGTGCCAGTAGTATTACCAGGGAGAAAAACATTCAGTACTTC	CASSITREKNIQYF
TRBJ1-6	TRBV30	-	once	TGTGCCTGGAGTCAGGGGTTCCTCCGGGCCGGCAATTCACCCCTCCACTTT	CAWSQGFLRAGNSPLHF
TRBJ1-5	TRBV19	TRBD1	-	TGTGCCAGTAGTACCGGACAGGGTCATCAGCCCCAGCATTTT	CASSTGQGHQPQHF
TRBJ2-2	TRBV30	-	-	TGTGCCTGGAGTAGCAAATGGGGACGGCTTAACACCGGGGAGCTGTTTTTT	CAWSSKWGRLNTGELFF
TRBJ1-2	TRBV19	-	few	TGTGCCAGTACCCCAAGACAGGAAGGTTATGGCTACACCTTC	CASTPRQEGYGYTF
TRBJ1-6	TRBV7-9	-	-	TGTGCCAGCAGCTTAGGCATGACGGATTCACCCCTCCACTTT	CASSLGMTDSPLHF
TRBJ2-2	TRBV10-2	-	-	TGCGCCAGCAGGCTAGGGGGGCCTAGCACCGGGGAGCTGTTTTTT	CASRLGGPSTGELFF
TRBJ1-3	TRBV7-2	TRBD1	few	TGTGCCAGCAGCTTAGTGGACAGGGGGCTTTTTGGTGGAAACACCATATATTTT	CASSLVDRGLFGGNTIYF
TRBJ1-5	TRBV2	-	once	TGTGCCAGCAACGATGGGGCGGAGGGGCTAGAATATAGCAATCAGCCCCAGCATTTT	CASNDGAEGLEYSNQPQHF
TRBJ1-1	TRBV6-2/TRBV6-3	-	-	TGTGCCAGCAGTTTCCCTTTGATGGGGGCCAACACTGAAGCTTTCTTT	CASSFPLMGANTEAFF
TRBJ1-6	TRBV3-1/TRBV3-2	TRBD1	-	TGTGCCAGCAGCCACTCCCAGGGGGATGGAAATTCACCCCTCCACTTT	CASSHSQGDGNSPLHF